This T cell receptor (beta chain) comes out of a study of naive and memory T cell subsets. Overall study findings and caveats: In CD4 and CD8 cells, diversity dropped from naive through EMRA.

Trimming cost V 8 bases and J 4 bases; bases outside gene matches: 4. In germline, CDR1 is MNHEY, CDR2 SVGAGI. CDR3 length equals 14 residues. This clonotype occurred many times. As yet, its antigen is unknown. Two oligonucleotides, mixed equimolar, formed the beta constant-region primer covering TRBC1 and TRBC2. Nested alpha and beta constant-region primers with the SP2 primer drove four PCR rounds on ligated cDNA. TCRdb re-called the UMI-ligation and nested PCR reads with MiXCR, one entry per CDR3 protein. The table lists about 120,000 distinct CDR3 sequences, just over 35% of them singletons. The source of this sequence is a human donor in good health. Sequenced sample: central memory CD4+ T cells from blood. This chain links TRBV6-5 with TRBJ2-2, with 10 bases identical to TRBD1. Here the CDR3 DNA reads TGTGCCAGCCGACAGGGGGCAACCACCGGGGAGCTGTTTTTT. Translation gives CASRQGATTGELFF.